This entry concerns a single T cell receptor beta chain. In the original processing: Cell counts per sample came from amplifying reference gene primers. TCRdb's table, derived via immunoSEQ multiplex PCR, lists solely in-frame clones and lacks some. From that table come the V and J calls and clone size; the DNA was used to work out D and trimming. The data contain about 250,000 clones, around 90% of them seen just once; the ten biggest clones take up more than 0.65%. The source of the sample is a study of blood T cell repertoires in COVID-19. Losses at the gene ends were 3 bases for V and 10 bases for J; bases not matched to a gene: 13. The germline gives CDR1 LNHDA, CDR2 SQIVND (reference sequence). CDR3 length: 17 residues.

The sequence came from a man aged 25 to 40 with COVID-19, enrolled during active disease. What was sequenced was peripheral blood. The chain couples TRBV19 to TRBJ1-6; TRBD1 agrees at 9 bases. The CDR3 DNA is TGTGCCAGTAGTATTCTGACCGGGACAGGGCTGCGGTCACCCCTCCACTTT. Protein sequence: CASSILTGTGLRSPLHF. The full variable domain, rest sourced from reference TRBV19 and TRBJ1-6, is DGGITQSPKYLFRKEGQNVTLSCEQNLNHDAMYWYRQDPGQGLRLIYYSQIVNDFQKGDIAEGYSVSREKKESFPLTVTSAQKNPTAFYLCASSILTGTGLRSPLHFGNGTRLTVT.